The 28 T cell receptor beta chains below come from one sample, sequenced in a study of blood T cell repertoires in COVID-19 (dated by TCRdb to about 2020). Receptor libraries were prepared by the immunoSEQ multiplex PCR assay. TCRdb limited this immuneACCESS table to in-frame rearrangements with V and J called. A share of clones is missing; checked studies link under half to unresolved V genes, and the rest is unexplained. This sample is represented by more than 130,000 clones; just under 90% of them were singletons. Jointly, the top ten make up about 4.3% of the sample. The source material was peripheral blood. Receptor source: a woman aged 40 to 49 with acute or convalescent COVID-19.

The chain joins TRBV20-1 to TRBJ1-2; no firm D call. The CDR3 runs 11 residues. V lost 3 bases, J lost 4 bases, and 6 bases lay in between. Germline V gene data show CDR1 as DFQATT and CDR2 as SNEGSKA (reference sequence). The CDR3 protein is CSASTVYGYTF. The CDR3 DNA sequence: TGCAGTGCTAGCACGGTCTATGGCTACACCTTC.

The V call is TRBV27, the J call TRBJ1-1; tentatively, D is TRBD1 (5 bases). The germline gives CDR1 MNHEY, CDR2 SMNVEV (reference sequence). The CDR3 consists of 15 residues. The V end lost 4 bases, the J end lost 7 bases, and 19 bases lay between the germline ends. The CDR3 loop is CASSSPPGLGVEAFF. CDR3 in DNA: TGTGCCAGCAGTTCGCCACCGGGACTGGGCGTTGAAGCTTTCTTT.

The chain has TRBV5-8 and TRBJ1-2, with TRBD1 matching over 7 bases. V shed 1 base, J shed 3 bases, and the junction held 6 bases outside the gene matches. This CDR3 has 15 residues. Germline CDR1 SGHTS, CDR2 YDEGEE. The CDR3 loop is CASSLPGQRDYGYTF. The CDR3 nucleotides read TGTGCCAGCAGCTTGCCGGGACAGCGAGACTATGGCTACACCTTC.

The CDR3 protein is CASSQENRTGTSETQYF. CDR3 in DNA: TGTGCCAGCAGCCAAGAGAACCGGACAGGGACCTCAGAGACCCAGTACTTC. This chain links TRBV3-1 (or the pseudogene TRBV3-2) with TRBJ2-5; TRBD1 matches at 8 bases. The junction had 10 bases not matched to a gene; V was cut back by 0 bases and J by 4 bases. The CDR3 length is 17 residues. Germline CDR1 and CDR2: LGHDT and YNNKEL (reference sequence).

The J gene is TRBJ1-1, the V gene TRBV5-1, with a weak D call TRBD1 (5 bases). The germline gives CDR1 SGHRS, CDR2 YFSETQ. Trimming pared 5 bases from V and 4 bases from J, leaving 12 bases between. CDR3 length: 13 residues. CDR3 sequence: CASSHDRSTEAFF. DNA of the CDR3: TGCGCCAGCAGTCATGACAGAAGCACTGAAGCTTTCTTT.

The rearrangement links TRBV7-9 to TRBJ1-1; no definite D call. Trimming shortened V by 4 bases and J by 4 bases, and 16 bases separated the two germline ends. This CDR3 is built from 15 residues. CDR1 and CDR2 from the germline V gene are SEHNR and FQNEAQ (reference sequence). This chain's CDR3 is CASSSRDGEGTEAFF. CDR3 DNA: TGTGCCAGCAGCTCGCGTGATGGGGAGGGCACTGAAGCTTTCTTT.

The V call is TRBV4-3, the J call TRBJ2-2, with D maybe TRBD2 (6 bases). The germline CDR1 and CDR2 sequences are LGHNA and YSLEER. V was shortened by 4 bases and J by 0 bases, with 12 bases between the two germline ends. This CDR3 region has 16 residues. The DNA for the CDR3 is TGCGCCAGCAGCCGCGGCCTAGCGACGAACACCGGGGAGCTGTTTTTT. It yields the protein CASSRGLATNTGELFF.

The rearrangement uses TRBV5-1 and TRBJ1-2; D perhaps matches TRBD1 (5 bases). The V and J ends lost 6 bases and 2 bases respectively, with 14 bases between them. The CDR3 has 14 residues. CDR1 SGHRS and CDR2 YFSETQ come from the germline V gene. CDR3 in DNA: TGCGCCAGCACCCCTGGGGGGTTCAACTATGGCTACACCTTC. It is translated as CASTPGGFNYGYTF.

J is TRBJ2-3 and V is TRBV6-4; no clear D. This CDR3 is 14 amino acids long. V lost 3 bases to trimming and J lost 0 bases, with 7 bases between them. The germline CDR1 and CDR2 sequences are MRHNA and SNTAGT. CDR3 DNA: TGTGCCAGCAGTGAGGGCCGGAGCACAGATACGCAGTATTTT. Protein: CASSEGRSTDTQYF.

This chain links TRBV6-2 or TRBV6-3 with TRBJ2-1; TRBD1 matches 8 bases. This CDR3 region has 14 residues. Trimming cost V 2 bases and J 8 bases; bases outside gene matches: 5. Germline assignment: CDR1 MNHEY and CDR2 SVGEGT. CDR3 DNA: TGTGCCAGCAGTTACGAGACAGGGGAAGATGAGCAGTTCTTC. This gives the protein CASSYETGEDEQFF.

V gene TRBV30 combines with J gene TRBJ1-3; 8 bases align to TRBD1. This CDR3 comprises 14 residues. The germline V gene has CDR1 GTSNPN and CDR2 SVGIG (reference sequence). V lost 7 bases and J lost 4; bases outside the gene matches: 9. CDR3 loop: CALNRGVPGNTIYF. For the CDR3, the DNA is TGTGCCTTAAACAGGGGGGTTCCGGGAAACACCATATATTTT.

The chain uses TRBV7-2 and TRBJ1-2; maybe TRBD1 (5 bases). This CDR3 is 15 amino acids long. Germline V CDR1 and CDR2: SGHTA, FQGNSA. V lost 0 bases and J lost 0, with 8 bases in between. The CDR3 is CASSLAGGSNYGYTF. Written as DNA, the CDR3 is TGTGCCAGCAGCTTAGCGGGGGGTTCTAACTATGGCTACACCTTC.

This clone was detected only a few times. The chain is built from TRBV10-3 and TRBJ1-2, with D tentatively TRBD1 (5 bases). Trimming took off 10 bases at V and 1 base at J, with 16 bases between the two ends. Germline CDR1 ENHRY, CDR2 SYGVKD. There are 14 residues in the CDR3. The CDR3 nucleotides read TGTGCCACCGGCCGGGGGGGGGATAACTATGGCTACACCTTC. Its protein is CATGRGGDNYGYTF.

The rearrangement links TRBV5-1 to TRBJ2-3; 9 positions match TRBD1. The CDR3 covers 16 residues. The J segment lost 4 bases and the V segment lost 3 bases, leaving 9 bases of the junction unmatched. CDR1 is SGHRS, CDR2 YFSETQ, per germline. The CDR3, as DNA: TGCGCCAGCAGCTCGGGGACAGGGAATTTCGCAGATACGCAGTATTTT. As protein: CASSSGTGNFADTQYF. The full variable domain, with the rest looked up from reference TRBV5-1 and TRBJ2-3, is KAGVTQTPRYLIKTRGQQVTLSCSPISGHRSVSWYQQTPGQGLQFLFEYFSETQRNKGNFPGRFSGRQFSNSRSEMNVSTLELGDSALYLCASSSGTGNFADTQYFGPGTRLTVL.

This clone was detected only once. This sequence joins TRBV4-1 and TRBJ1-3, with 8 bases matching TRBD1. The CDR3 extends over 16 amino acids. J was trimmed by 2 bases and V by 2 bases; bases with no gene match: 5. Germline V gives CDR1 MGHRA, CDR2 YSYEKL. The CDR3 region has the DNA TGCGCCAGCAGCCAACTAACAGGGGGTGCTGGAAACACCATATATTTT. Translated: CASSQLTGGAGNTIYF.

The chain combines TRBV9 with TRBJ2-7; TRBD2 is a possible D gene (5 bases). The ends were cut back, 8 bases at V and 5 bases at J, with 23 bases in the middle. Germline V CDR1 and CDR2: SGDLS, YYNGEE. This CDR3 spans 15 amino acids. The CDR3 DNA reads as TGTGCCAGATATCCGACTTCGGCGGGTTCCGACGAGCAGTACTTC. Residues: CARYPTSAGSDEQYF.

The chain has TRBV28 and TRBJ2-1; 7 positions agree with TRBD2. Germline V gives CDR1 MDHEN, CDR2 SYDVKM. The CDR3 spans 13 residues. The J segment lost 7 bases and the V segment lost 10 bases, leaving 10 bases of the junction unmatched. The chain's CDR3 is CATEKRGSNEQFF. CDR3 sequence (DNA): TGTGCCACAGAAAAGCGGGGTTCTAATGAGCAGTTCTTC.

This chain joins TRBV30 and TRBJ2-7; no firm D call. From germline, CDR1 is GTSNPN and CDR2 SVGIG (reference sequence). The V gene lost 3 bases and the J gene lost 6 bases, with 9 bases spanning the gap. This CDR3 has 11 amino acids. The CDR3 protein is CAWRETGEQYF. CDR3 sequence (DNA): TGTGCCTGGAGAGAAACTGGCGAGCAGTACTTC.

The V call is TRBV15, the J call TRBJ1-4, with 8 bases fitting TRBD1. Germline trimming cut 5 bases from V and 3 bases from J; bases unmatched to any gene: 2. This CDR3 has 14 amino acids. Germline loops: CDR1 LNHNV, CDR2 YYDKDF (reference sequence). CDR3 nucleotides: TGTGCCACCAGCGACAGGGGTGCTAATGAAAAACTGTTTTTT. Translated, it gives CATSDRGANEKLFF.

This clone came up once. The V gene is TRBV5-1, the J gene TRBJ1-2; 7 bases line up with TRBD1. CDR1 SGHRS and CDR2 YFSETQ come from the germline V gene. This CDR3 comprises 15 residues. The V and J ends lost 3 bases and 3 bases, in that order; junction bases with no gene match: 8. The CDR3 reads CASSWTGSRDYGYTF. CDR3 nucleotides: TGCGCCAGCAGCTGGACAGGATCCAGGGACTATGGCTACACCTTC.

The chain employs TRBV30 and TRBJ2-7, with TRBD2 matching 8 bases. V was clipped by 4 bases and J by 4 bases; unmatched bases: 6. The germline V gene has CDR1 GTSNPN and CDR2 SVGIG (reference sequence). The CDR3 consists of 13 residues. The CDR3 loop reads CAWTRGGRYEQYF. As DNA, the CDR3 is TGTGCCTGGACCCGGGGGGGTAGATACGAGCAGTACTTC.

V and J are TRBV18 and TRBJ1-5; 8 positions agree with TRBD1. This CDR3 spans 15 amino acids. Trimming at V came to 5 bases and at J to 1 base, leaving 4 bases not matched to a gene. CDR1 is KGHSH, CDR2 LQKENI, per germline. CDR3 nucleotides: TGTGCCAGCTCATCGACAGGGGCAAGCAATCAGCCCCAGCATTTT. This translates into CASSSTGASNQPQHF.

This clone was picked up one time. The chain recombines TRBV27 with TRBJ2-7; 9 nucleotides match TRBD1. The trim removed 4 bases at V and 5 bases at J, leaving 9 bases unmatched. In germline, CDR1 is MNHEY, CDR2 SMNVEV (reference sequence). The CDR3 extends over 15 amino acids. The CDR3 here is CASSSGTGILHEQYF. CDR3 in DNA: TGTGCCAGCAGTTCAGGGACAGGGATCCTCCACGAGCAGTACTTC.

V gene TRBV2 combines with J gene TRBJ1-1; D is uncertain. This CDR3 contains 14 residues. CDR1 and CDR2 (germline): SNHLY, FYNNEI. The V and J ends lost 6 bases and 0 bases respectively, with 11 bases between them. CDR3 residues: CASRRSQMNTEAFF. CDR3 bases: TGTGCCAGCAGAAGAAGTCAGATGAACACTGAAGCTTTCTTT.

The sample holds a few counts of this clone. Distinct nucleotide sequences in the sample also encode this CDR3. The chain combines TRBV12-3 or TRBV12-4 with TRBJ1-2, with 8 positions matching TRBD1. With 2 bases clipped from V and 4 bases from J, the junction kept 0 bases outside the gene matches. CDR3 length equals 13 residues. The chain's CDR3 is CASSLTGGYGYTF. The CDR3 nucleotides are TGTGCCAGCAGTTTAACAGGGGGCTATGGCTACACCTTC.

The rearrangement links TRBV12-3 or TRBV12-4 to TRBJ2-1, with 9 bases that match TRBD2. V shed 6 bases, J shed 12 bases, and the junction held 6 bases outside the gene matches. The CDR3 covers 12 residues. The CDR3 bases are TGTGCCAGCAGGCCAAATAGCGGGGGGCAGTTCTTC. This sequence encodes CASRPNSGGQFF.

The chain links TRBV5-6 to TRBJ1-4, with TRBD1 as a possible D gene (5 bases). Germline-derived CDR1 and CDR2 are SGHDT and YYEEEE. V gave up 1 base and J gave up 7 bases, with 14 bases separating them. The CDR3 extends over 15 amino acids. CDR3 coding DNA: TGTGCCAGCAGCTTGAGACGCGGGGGGATTGAAAAACTGTTTTTT. Its protein product is CASSLRRGGIEKLFF.

The J gene is TRBJ1-2, the V gene TRBV24-1; tentative D call: TRBD1 (6 bases). The CDR3 extends over 16 amino acids. Trimming removed 4 bases from V and 6 bases from J, with 20 bases in between. Looked up from germline, CDR1 is KGHDR and CDR2 is SFDVKD. CDR3 loop: CATSDPTHQGPDGYTF. CDR3 nucleotide sequence: TGTGCCACCAGTGACCCGACACACCAGGGGCCTGATGGCTACACCTTC.